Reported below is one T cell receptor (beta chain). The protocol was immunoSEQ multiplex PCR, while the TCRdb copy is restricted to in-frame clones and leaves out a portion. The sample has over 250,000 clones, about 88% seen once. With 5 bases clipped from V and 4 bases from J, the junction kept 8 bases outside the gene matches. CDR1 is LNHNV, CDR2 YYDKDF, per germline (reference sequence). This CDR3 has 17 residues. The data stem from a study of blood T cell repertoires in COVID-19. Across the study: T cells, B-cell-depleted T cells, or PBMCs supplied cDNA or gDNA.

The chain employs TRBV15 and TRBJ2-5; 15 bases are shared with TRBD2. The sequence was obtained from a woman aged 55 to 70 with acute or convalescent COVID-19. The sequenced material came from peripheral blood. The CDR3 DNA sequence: TGTGCCACCAGCCCCCGGACTAGCGGGAGGGCCTCAGAGACCCAGTACTTC. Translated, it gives CATSPRTSGRASETQYF.